A single TCR beta chain is shown here with its context. Its target is not known. The authors processed graft tissue to release intraepithelial and lamina propria lymphocytes. Here immunoSEQ multiplex PCR was the method, and the copy in TCRdb shows in-frame clones only, minus some. This repertoire shows over 7,500 clones, roughly 71% found once; its top ten account for around 20%. The record originates from a study of graft-versus-host responses after intestinal transplantation. For the study at large: The study gave all recipients anti-thymocyte globulin induction, then tacrolimus and steroids for 2 to 3 years.

Trimming cost V 4 bases and J 6 bases, with 13 bases left between them. The CDR3 is 14 residues long. Germline loops: CDR1 MGHDK, CDR2 SYGVNS. Findings of the study overall: Clonal ratios of graft-versus-host to host-versus-graft in allografts were high for patients exhibiting graft-donor T cell macrochimerism.

The TCR comes from a human patient who received an intestinal transplant, so some T cells may come from the graft donor. The specimen was ileum tissue, collected around 450 days after intestinal transplantation. The V and J genes are TRBV25-1 and TRBJ1-5; unclear D gene. The CDR3: CASSVWGTSQPQHF. As DNA, the CDR3 is TGTGCCAGCAGTGTATGGGGTACGAGTCAGCCCCAGCATTTT.